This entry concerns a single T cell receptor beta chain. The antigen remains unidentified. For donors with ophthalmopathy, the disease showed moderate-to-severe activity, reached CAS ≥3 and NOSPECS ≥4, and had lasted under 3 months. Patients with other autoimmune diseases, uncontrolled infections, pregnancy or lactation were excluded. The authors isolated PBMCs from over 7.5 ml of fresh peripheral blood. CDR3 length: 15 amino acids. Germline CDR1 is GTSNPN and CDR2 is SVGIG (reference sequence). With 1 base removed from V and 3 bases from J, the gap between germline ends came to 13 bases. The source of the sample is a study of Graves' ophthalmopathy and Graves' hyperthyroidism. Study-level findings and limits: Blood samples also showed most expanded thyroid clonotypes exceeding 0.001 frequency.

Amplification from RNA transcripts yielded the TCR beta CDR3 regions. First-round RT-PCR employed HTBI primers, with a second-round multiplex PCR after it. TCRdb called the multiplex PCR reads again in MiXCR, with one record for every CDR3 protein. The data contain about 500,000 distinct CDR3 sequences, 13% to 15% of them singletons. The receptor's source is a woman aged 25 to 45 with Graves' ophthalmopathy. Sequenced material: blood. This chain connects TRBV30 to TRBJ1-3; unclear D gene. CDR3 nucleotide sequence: TGTGCCTGGAGTGAGAGTGGATTACTTGGAAACACCATATATTTT. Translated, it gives CAWSESGLLGNTIYF.